A selection of T cell receptor beta chains follows, all from one sample in a study of blood T cell repertoires in COVID-19. The method was immunoSEQ multiplex PCR; TCRdb's version includes in-frame clones alone and lacks a portion of them. The sample lists 65,000 or so clones, around 84% seen once, with roughly 0.83% in the top ten. Sequenced sample: peripheral blood. These receptors all stem from a woman in her 70s with acute or convalescent COVID-19. CDR3s include the opening cysteine and the closing phenylalanine or tryptophan. The D gene is left open where the match is weak. Rows may omit the clone size; those that give it use once, few, many or a size class.

- | TRBD1 | TRBJ2-5 | TRBV7-9 | 17 | TGTGCCAGCAGCTTAGCCCTTGGGACAGGACGGCAAGAGACCCAGTACTTC | CASSLALGTGRQETQYF
- | - | TRBJ2-3 | TRBV6-5 | 15 | TGTGCCAGCTACGATTCCCCGGGGGTCACAGATACGCAGTATTTT | CASYDSPGVTDTQYF
- | - | TRBJ2-7 | TRBV27 | 14 | TGTGCCAGCAGTCCCTCCGGCGGGGCCTACGAGCAGTACTTC | CASSPSGGAYEQYF
- | - | TRBJ1-6 | TRBV7-2 | 13 | TGTGCCAGCAGCTTAGTTACGGGATCACCCCTCCACTTT | CASSLVTGSPLHF
- | - | TRBJ1-2 | TRBV30 | 12 | TGTGCCTGGAGTACAGGGTACGGTGGCTACACCTTC | CAWSTGYGGYTF
once | TRBD2 | TRBJ2-7 | TRBV19 | 16 | TGTGCCAGTAGTAGATGGGAGGGCCGGTCTGTCGCCGAGCAGTACTTC | CASSRWEGRSVAEQYF
- | - | TRBJ2-7 | TRBV28 | 16 | TGTGCCAGCAGTTTATATTCAGGGAACGCGACCCCCGAGCAGTACTTC | CASSLYSGNATPEQYF
- | - | TRBJ2-3 | TRBV7-8 | 17 | TGTGCCAGCAGCTTAAGCCGGGTCTCAACTACCACAGATACGCAGTATTTT | CASSLSRVSTTTDTQYF
- | TRBD1 | TRBJ1-1 | TRBV29-1 | 13 | TGCAGCGTTGATGGGGGACAGTACACTGAAGCTTTCTTT | CSVDGGQYTEAFF
- | - | TRBJ2-1 | TRBV20-1 | 13 | TGCAGTGCTAGTCGAGGGAGCTACAATGAGCAGTTCTTC | CSASRGSYNEQFF
- | - | TRBJ2-5 | TRBV6-5 | 13 | TGTGCCAGCAGCCCCACTTGGCAAGAGACCCAGTACTTC | CASSPTWQETQYF
- | TRBD2 | TRBJ2-5 | TRBV10-3 | 15 | TGTGCCATCAGTGAAAGTCTAGCGGGAGCAGAGACCCAGTACTTC | CAISESLAGAETQYF
- | TRBD1 | TRBJ2-7 | TRBV7-2 | 19 | TGTGCCAGCAGGTTGGAGACAGGGTTCGTGCTTATGCCTAACTACGAGCAGTACTTC | CASRLETGFVLMPNYEQYF
- | TRBD1 | TRBJ1-1 | TRBV29-1 | 14 | TGCAGCGTTTTTGACAGGGGATTAAACACTGAAGCTTTCTTT | CSVFDRGLNTEAFF
- | - | TRBJ2-7 | TRBV2 | 14 | TGTGCCAGCTCTCGACCTATTAGCGATGACGAGCAGTACTTC | CASSRPISDDEQYF
- | - | TRBJ2-1 | TRBV6-5 | 13 | TGTGCCAGCAGGATCACATCCTACAATGAGCAGTTCTTC | CASRITSYNEQFF
- | TRBD1 | TRBJ1-2 | TRBV7-6 | 17 | TGTGCCAGCAGCTCAAGAGGAGTTGGACAGGGGAACTATGGCTACACCTTC | CASSSRGVGQGNYGYTF
- | - | TRBJ2-1 | TRBV2 | 14 | TGTGCCAGCAATCCTATGAGCTCCTACAATGAGCAGTTCTTC | CASNPMSSYNEQFF
- | - | TRBJ1-3 | TRBV18 | 15 | TGTGCCAGCTCACCACAACAGGGCTCTGGAAACACCATATATTTT | CASSPQQGSGNTIYF
- | - | TRBJ2-5 | TRBV12-3/TRBV12-4 | 13 | TGTGCCAGCAGTGAGGACAGCAAAGAGACCCAGTACTTC | CASSEDSKETQYF
- | TRBD2 | TRBJ2-5 | TRBV18 | 16 | TGTGCCAGCTCACCCTACGGCGGGGGGGCAGGAGAGACCCAGTACTTC | CASSPYGGGAGETQYF
- | TRBD1 | TRBJ2-5 | TRBV18 | 16 | TGTGCCAGCTCACCAACGACAGGGGCCCTTCGGAAGACCCAGTACTTC | CASSPTTGALRKTQYF
- | - | TRBJ1-6 | TRBV7-8 | 15 | TGTGCCAGCAGCTCAAACCGGGACTATAATTCACCCCTCCACTTT | CASSSNRDYNSPLHF
- | TRBD2 | TRBJ2-2 | TRBV5-1 | 17 | TGCGCCAGCAGCTTCCTGACTAGCGGGGCGAACACCGGGGAGCTGTTTTTT | CASSFLTSGANTGELFF
- | - | TRBJ1-1 | TRBV5-1 | 14 | TGCGCCAGCAGCTTGGCCCAAAGGGAGGCTGAAGCTTTCTTT | CASSLAQREAEAFF
- | TRBD1 | TRBJ1-4 | TRBV27 | 15 | TGTGCCAGCGGAAAGGAGGCGGGGACAGTTGAAAAACTGTTTTTT | CASGKEAGTVEKLFF
- | TRBD2 | TRBJ2-7 | TRBV6-6 | 14 | TGTGCCAGCAGTCAATCTAGCGGGGGGGCCGAGCAGTACTTC | CASSQSSGGAEQYF
few | - | TRBJ1-5 | TRBV18 | 16 | TGTGCCAGCTCAGAATACGGACACTTAAGCAATCAGCCCCAGCATTTT | CASSEYGHLSNQPQHF
- | - | TRBJ1-5 | TRBV6-5 | 11 | TGTGCCAGCAGGGGGGGAGGAGCCCAGCATTTT | CASRGGGAQHF
- | TRBD1 | TRBJ1-2 | TRBV28 | 14 | TGTGCCAGCAGTCCCGGACAGGGAAACTATGGCTACACCTTC | CASSPGQGNYGYTF
- | TRBD1 | TRBJ2-1 | TRBV11-2 | 16 | TGTGCCAGCAGCGCATCCCTCGGAAGGGGGCAGAACGAGCAGTTCTTC | CASSASLGRGQNEQFF
once | - | TRBJ1-1 | TRBV28 | 16 | TGTGCCAGCAGTTCAATCCCCGGGGGGTTTAGCACTGAAGCTTTCTTT | CASSSIPGGFSTEAFF
- | - | TRBJ1-2 | TRBV6-6 | 15 | TGTGCCAGCGGCGGGGGTAACAGGGCGCCCTATGGCTACACCTTC | CASGGGNRAPYGYTF
- | TRBD1 | TRBJ1-2 | TRBV10-3 | 17 | TGTGCCATCAGTGGGGGGACAGGGGGCGAGTTTTACTATGGCTACACCTTC | CAISGGTGGEFYYGYTF
- | TRBD2 | TRBJ2-3 | TRBV10-2 | 13 | TGCGCCATCAGCGGGGGGGCTGCAGATACGCAGTATTTT | CAISGGAADTQYF
- | TRBD1 | TRBJ2-1 | TRBV10-3 | 15 | TGTGCCATCAGTGAGCCTGGACAGGGTATCAATGAGCAGTTCTTC | CAISEPGQGINEQFF
- | TRBD1 | TRBJ1-6 | TRBV19 | 14 | TGTGCCACAAGTTTGACAGGGGTTAATTCACCCCTCCACTTT | CATSLTGVNSPLHF
- | TRBD1 | TRBJ2-7 | TRBV27 | 16 | TGTGCCAGCAGTTTACGCCAAGGACAGGTAGCCTACGAGCAGTACTTC | CASSLRQGQVAYEQYF
- | TRBD2 | TRBJ2-4 | TRBV19 | 14 | TGTGCCAGTAGCCAGACCGGGACTATCGGCATTCAGTACTTC | CASSQTGTIGIQYF
- | TRBD1 | TRBJ1-1 | TRBV19 | 13 | TGTGCCAGTAGTATCGGGACAGGGGAGGAAGCTTTCTTT | CASSIGTGEEAFF
once | - | TRBJ1-5 | TRBV7-8 | 16 | TGTGCCAGCAGCTTAGTAGGTCAGGGTAGCAATCAGCCCCAGCATTTT | CASSLVGQGSNQPQHF
- | - | TRBJ2-2 | TRBV5-1 | 17 | TGCGCCAGCAGCTTAGGCCCGGCGGGATCGAACACCGGGGAGCTGTTTTTT | CASSLGPAGSNTGELFF
- | - | TRBJ2-1 | TRBV30 | 14 | TGTGCCTGGACGGTGGGGAGCTCCTACAATGAGCAGTTCTTC | CAWTVGSSYNEQFF
- | - | TRBJ2-2 | TRBV6-5 | 13 | TGTGCCAGCAGTTACTCGCGAGACGGGGAGCTGTTTTTT | CASSYSRDGELFF
- | - | TRBJ1-2 | TRBV3-1/TRBV3-2 | 16 | TGTGCCAGCAGCCCGACAGGAGACCTCCCCCGAGATGGCTACACCTTC | CASSPTGDLPRDGYTF
- | TRBD1 | TRBJ2-1 | TRBV6-6 | 15 | TGTGCCAGCAGCCAAGGACAGGGACAATACAATGAGCAGTTCTTC | CASSQGQGQYNEQFF
- | TRBD2 | TRBJ2-7 | TRBV10-1 | 17 | TGCGCCACCTTCCCAGCGGCTAGCGGGAGGGTCGACTACGAGCAGTACTTC | CATFPAASGRVDYEQYF
few | TRBD1 | TRBJ2-1 | TRBV11-3 | 15 | TGTGCCAGCAGCTTAGCGGGACAGCCCCTTAGTAAGCAGTTCTTC | CASSLAGQPLSKQFF
- | - | TRBJ2-1 | TRBV19 | 15 | TGTGCCAGTATGGTGTGGGGGCTAGGTCGTGATGAGCAGTTCTTC | CASMVWGLGRDEQFF
- | - | TRBJ1-1 | TRBV28 | 13 | TGTGCCAGCAGTTTTTACTCAGGGTATGAAGCTTTCTTT | CASSFYSGYEAFF
- | - | TRBJ1-5 | TRBV19 | 16 | TGTGCCAGTAGTATTCAGTTGTCAGGGAAAAATCAGCCCCAGCATTTT | CASSIQLSGKNQPQHF
- | - | TRBJ1-1 | TRBV30 | 14 | TGTGCCTGGAGTCGGGTTGGGTCCGAGGATAAAGCTTTCTTT | CAWSRVGSEDKAFF
- | TRBD2 | TRBJ2-7 | TRBV6-5 | 15 | TGTGCCAGCACCCTCTCGGGAGGGGGATACTACGAGCAGTACTTC | CASTLSGGGYYEQYF
- | TRBD2 | TRBJ2-7 | TRBV9 | 15 | TGTGCCAGCAGCGTAGGACTAGCGGGAGACTACGAGCAGTACTTC | CASSVGLAGDYEQYF
- | - | TRBJ1-1 | TRBV6-2/TRBV6-3 | 13 | TGTGCCAGCAGTTACCAGGGGAACACTGAAGCTTTCTTT | CASSYQGNTEAFF
once | - | TRBJ1-4 | TRBV6-5 | 14 | TGTGCCAGCAATACGGGGGGAACTAATGAAAAACTGTTTTTT | CASNTGGTNEKLFF
- | TRBD2 | TRBJ2-1 | TRBV6-5 | 15 | TGTGCCAGCAGGGCCGGGACTAGCGGGAGTAATGAGCAGTTCTTC | CASRAGTSGSNEQFF